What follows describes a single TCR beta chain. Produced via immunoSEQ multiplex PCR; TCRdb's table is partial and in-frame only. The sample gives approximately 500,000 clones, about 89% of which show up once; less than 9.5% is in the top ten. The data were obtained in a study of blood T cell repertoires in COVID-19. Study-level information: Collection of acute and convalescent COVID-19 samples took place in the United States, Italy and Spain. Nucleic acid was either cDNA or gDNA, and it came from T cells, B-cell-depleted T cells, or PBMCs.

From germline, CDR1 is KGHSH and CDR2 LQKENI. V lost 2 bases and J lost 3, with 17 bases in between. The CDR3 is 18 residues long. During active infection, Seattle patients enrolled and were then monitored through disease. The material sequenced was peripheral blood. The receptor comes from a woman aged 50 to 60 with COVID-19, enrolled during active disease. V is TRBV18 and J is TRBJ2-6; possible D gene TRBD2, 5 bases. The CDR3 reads CASSPVTRVVYGANVLTF. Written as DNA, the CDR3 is TGTGCCAGCTCACCAGTCACGAGGGTGGTGTATGGGGCCAACGTCCTGACTTTC.